The 5 T cell receptor beta chains in this list originate from one sample, sequenced in a study of blood T cell repertoires in COVID-19. The repertoire was sequenced with immunoSEQ multiplex PCR; TCRdb's copy has only in-frame clones and lacks some. The profile shows approximately 90,000 clones, approximately 82% of them singletons. Sequenced input: peripheral blood. These receptors were taken from a man aged 55 to 70 with acute or convalescent COVID-19.

The CDR3 sequence: CASSPRGPGTSGLSSYNEQFF. In nucleotides, the CDR3 is TGTGCCAGCTCACCGCGGGGCCCCGGGACTAGCGGCTTGAGCTCCTACAATGAGCAGTTCTTC. The V and J genes are TRBV18 and TRBJ2-1; TRBD2 agrees at 11 bases. CDR1 and CDR2 (germline): KGHSH, LQKENI. CDR3 length equals 21 residues. J lost 0 bases, V lost 3 bases, and 16 bases had no gene match.

V usage is TRBV9 and J usage is TRBJ2-2; D is unresolved. This CDR3 region has 14 residues. V dropped 3 bases and J dropped 6 bases, with 12 bases sitting between them. CDR1 is SGDLS and CDR2 is YYNGEE in the germline V gene. The CDR3 here is CASSGHSLSGELFF. In DNA form, the CDR3 reads TGTGCCAGCAGCGGGCACAGTCTCTCCGGGGAGCTGTTTTTT.

The chain is built from TRBV18 and TRBJ2-3, with no clear D. CDR1 is KGHSH, CDR2 LQKENI, per germline. V was pared by 2 bases and J by 0 bases, with 6 bases between. The CDR3 is made up of 14 amino acids. CDR3 protein: CASSPSSSTDTQYF. CDR3 in DNA: TGTGCCAGCTCACCATCCTCCAGCACAGATACGCAGTATTTT.

In this sample, this clone turned up a few times. V and J are TRBV27 and TRBJ1-2, with D perhaps TRBD1 (5 bases). CDR3 length equals 15 residues. Trimming removed 0 bases from V and 2 bases from J, with 10 bases in between. The germline V gene has CDR1 MNHEY and CDR2 SMNVEV (reference sequence). The CDR3 DNA reads as TGTGCCAGCAGTTTATCTTTGGGGCGAAACTATGGCTACACCTTC. This sequence encodes CASSLSLGRNYGYTF.

The chain links TRBV14 to TRBJ2-1; D perhaps matches TRBD1 (6 bases). This CDR3 comprises 16 residues. In germline, CDR1 is SGHDN, CDR2 FVKESK. V shed 0 bases and J shed 2 bases, with 11 bases lying between them. The DNA of the CDR3 is TGTGCCAGCAGCCAAGAGAGGGGGTTCCCCTACAATGAGCAGTTCTTC. Protein product: CASSQERGFPYNEQFF.